A single sample is the source of the 14 T cell receptor beta chains below, sequenced in a study of cytomegalovirus exposure and HLA in healthy donors. Vbeta (60) and Jbeta (13) primers were used in the PCR. Method: immunoSEQ multiplex PCR; TCRdb's copy keeps in-frame clones and lacks some. In the table there are 130,000 to 150,000 clones, approximately 79% of which are singletons. Material: PBMCs. The receptors come from a man aged 18 to 30 in good health and CMV-seropositive.

V gene TRBV5-1 combines with J gene TRBJ1-4; the D gene is possibly TRBD1 (5 bases). This CDR3 comprises 16 residues. Trimming pared 6 bases from V and 2 bases from J, leaving 17 bases between. Germline loops: CDR1 SGHRS, CDR2 YFSETQ. The CDR3 reads CASNPGVTRTNEKLFF. DNA for the CDR3: TGCGCCAGCAATCCGGGGGTAACTCGGACTAATGAAAAACTGTTTTTT.

As concerns this clone: One end of the junction is discordant with germline, which a read error may explain. CDR3 protein: CASSNPLHDTEAFF. Written as DNA, the CDR3 is TGTGCCAGCAGCAATCCCCTCCACGACACGGAAGCTTTCTTT. The chain uses TRBV9 and TRBJ1-1; D is unclear. CDR1 and CDR2 (germline): SGDLS, YYNGEE. The CDR3 extends over 14 amino acids. Looking up the rest from reference TRBV9 and TRBJ1-1 gives the full variable domain: DSGVTQTPKHLITATGQRVTLRCSPRSGDLSVYWYQQSLDQGLQFLIQYYNGEERAKGNILERFSAQQFPDLHSELNLSSLELGDSALYFCASSNPLHDTEAFFGQGTRLTVV.

The chain combines TRBV11-2 with TRBJ2-2, with D uncertain. This CDR3 is 18 amino acids long. The germline V and J ends were trimmed by 0 bases and 0 bases, with 14 bases remaining between them. Germline loops: CDR1 SGHAT, CDR2 FQNNGV. The CDR3 DNA sequence: TGTGCCAGCAGCTTAGATGCCCCAGGTCCCACGAACACCGGGGAGCTGTTTTTT. Translated: CASSLDAPGPTNTGELFF.

This clone turned up a few times. The chain employs TRBV2 and TRBJ1-4; 10 bases are a match to TRBD1. Germline values: CDR1 SNHLY, CDR2 FYNNEI. V lost 6 bases and J lost 7; bases outside the gene matches: 8. The CDR3 contains 15 residues. CDR3 sequence reads: CASRTRGTGVEKLFF. The DNA of the CDR3 is TGTGCCAGCAGGACAAGGGGGACAGGGGTTGAAAAACTGTTTTTT. Together with reference TRBV2 and TRBJ1-4, the CDR3 gives the full variable domain: EPEVTQTPSHQVTQMGQEVILRCVPISNHLYFYWYRQILGQKVEFLVSFYNNEISEKSEIFDDQFSVERPDGSNFTLKIRSTKLEDSAMYFCASRTRGTGVEKLFFGSGTQLSVL.

The chain carries TRBV7-9 and TRBJ1-1, with 12 bases aligning to TRBD1. The CDR3 is 15 amino acids. CDR1 and CDR2 (germline): SEHNR, FQNEAQ (reference sequence). V lost 4 bases, J lost 6 bases, and 6 bases stayed unmatched. CDR3: CASSSPGQGASEAFF. The DNA for the CDR3 is TGTGCCAGCAGCTCTCCGGGACAGGGGGCCTCTGAAGCTTTCTTT.

The chain employs TRBV4-2 and TRBJ1-2; 9 bases line up with TRBD1. Germline trimming cut 0 bases from V and 4 bases from J; bases unmatched to any gene: 6. Germline V gene data show CDR1 as LGHNA and CDR2 as YNFKEQ. This CDR3 region has 16 residues. The CDR3 sequence: CASSQDPTGGVYGYTF. In nucleotides, the CDR3 is TGTGCCAGCAGCCAAGATCCGACAGGGGGTGTCTATGGCTACACCTTC.

J is TRBJ1-6 and V is TRBV28, with TRBD1 as a possible D gene (5 bases). The germline V gene has CDR1 MDHEN and CDR2 SYDVKM. The V and J ends lost 8 bases and 0 bases respectively, with 26 bases between them. This CDR3 has 20 residues. Here the CDR3 reads CASSHQGKVLASSYNSPLHF. CDR3 DNA: TGTGCCAGCTCCCACCAGGGTAAAGTACTAGCGTCCTCCTATAATTCACCCCTCCACTTT.

This clone has a handful of counts. This chain uses TRBV14 with TRBJ1-6; D might be TRBD1 (6 bases). V shed 4 bases and J shed 0 bases, with 22 bases lying between them. The V gene's germline CDR1 is SGHDN and CDR2 FVKESK. The CDR3 totals 20 residues. This CDR3 reads CASSRYGTKEGSSYNSPLHF. The CDR3, as DNA: TGTGCCAGCAGCCGGTACGGGACAAAGGAAGGAAGCTCCTATAATTCACCCCTCCACTTT. Using reference TRBV14 and TRBJ1-6 for the parts outside the CDR3, the full variable domain is EAGVTQFPSHSVIEKGQTVTLRCDPISGHDNLYWYRRVMGKEIKFLLHFVKESKQDESGMPNNRFLAERTGGTYSTLKVQPAELEDSGVYFCASSRYGTKEGSSYNSPLHFGNGTRLTVT.

This chain links TRBV5-1 with TRBJ2-5; 12 positions match TRBD1. V lost 4 bases, J lost 5 bases, and 6 bases stayed unmatched. The CDR3 is 15 amino acids. Germline CDR1 and CDR2: SGHRS and YFSETQ. The CDR3: CASSLGTGGAETQYF. In DNA form, the CDR3 reads TGCGCCAGCAGCCTAGGGACAGGGGGCGCGGAGACCCAGTACTTC.

This chain joins TRBV18 and TRBJ2-5; D is uncertain. Germline V lookup: CDR1 KGHSH, CDR2 LQKENI. The CDR3 runs to 14 residues. Trimming took 3 bases from V and 0 from J, leaving 8 bases between them. The CDR3 DNA follows: TGTGCCAGCTCACCGAGGCAGAACCAAGAGACCCAGTACTTC. It specifies CASSPRQNQETQYF. The full variable domain, in which reference TRBV18 and TRBJ2-5 provide the parts outside the CDR3, is NAGVMQNPRHLVRRRGQEARLRCSPMKGHSHVYWYRQLPEEGLKFMVYLQKENIIDESGMPKERFSAEFPKEGPSILRIQQVVRGDSAAYFCASSPRQNQETQYFGPGTRLLVL.

The rearrangement uses TRBV6-5 and TRBJ2-5, with TRBD1 identical over 12 bases. CDR1 is MNHEY and CDR2 is SVGAGI in the germline V gene. This CDR3 is 15 amino acids long. The CDR3 loop is CAAGTGGDLGQTQYF. The CDR3 DNA follows: TGTGCAGCGGGGACAGGGGGCGACTTGGGACAGACCCAGTACTTC.

V and J are TRBV10-3 and TRBJ2-1; 8 bases map to TRBD2. Germline V gene lookup returns CDR1 ENHRY and CDR2 SYGVKD. Germline trimming cut 3 bases from V and 10 bases from J; bases unmatched to any gene: 14. The CDR3 is 16 residues long. This CDR3 reads CAISDREGAGAQEQFF. In nucleotides, the CDR3 is TGTGCCATCAGTGACCGAGAGGGAGCGGGAGCCCAAGAGCAGTTCTTC.

This rearrangement joins TRBV7-9 to TRBJ2-2; D possibly corresponds to TRBD2 (5 bases). The CDR3 covers 15 residues. Trimming cost V 5 bases and J 3 bases, with 13 bases left between them. Per germline, CDR1 SEHNR and CDR2 FQNEAQ (reference sequence). The DNA of the CDR3 is TGTGCCAGCAGCGTCAGCGGCCCGGACACCGGGGAGCTGTTTTTT. Its protein is CASSVSGPDTGELFF.

V usage is TRBV30 and J usage is TRBJ2-6; D is ambiguous. The V end lost 1 base, the J end lost 7 bases, and 5 bases lay between the germline ends. Germline CDR1 is GTSNPN and CDR2 is SVGIG (reference sequence). The CDR3 covers 12 residues. CDR3 coding DNA: TGTGCCTGGAGTGAATCTGCCAACGTCCTGACTTTC. Its translation: CAWSESANVLTF.